Presented here are 23 T cell receptor beta chains from one specimen sequenced in a study of cytomegalovirus exposure and HLA in healthy donors (TCRdb year 2017). The receptor library was made with the immunoSEQ multiplex PCR assay. For the multiplex PCR, a mixture combining 60 forward primers for TCR Vbeta segments and 13 reverse primers for TCR Jbeta segments was used. The clones in this table, taken by TCRdb from immuneACCESS, are in-frame only. Not every clone is retained; where verified, under half of the shortfall comes from an unresolved V gene, and the cause of the rest is unknown. In all, the sample holds roughly 220,000 clones, and 70% of those were seen once. The ten largest clones represent roughly 2.5% of the sample. The sequencing input was PBMCs. The source of these receptors is a man in his forties or fifties in good health and CMV-seropositive.

The sample holds a few counts of this clone. V gene TRBV7-2 combines with J gene TRBJ2-7; TRBD1 matches 7 bases. The trim removed 5 bases at V and 6 bases at J, leaving 10 bases unmatched. Germline CDR1 reads SGHTA; CDR2 reads FQGNSA. CDR3 length equals 14 residues. As DNA, the CDR3 is TGTGCCAGCAGCCTTCTGACAGGGAGCCGCGAGCAGTACTTC. Translated, it gives CASSLLTGSREQYF.

V gene TRBV19 combines with J gene TRBJ1-1; 10 positions match TRBD1. The CDR3 is 13 residues long. The J segment lost 5 bases and the V segment lost 7 bases, leaving 4 bases of the junction unmatched. Germline CDR1 is LNHDA and CDR2 is SQIVND (reference sequence). The CDR3 loop is CASIRTGGTEAFF. CDR3 DNA sequence: TGTGCCAGTATCCGGACAGGGGGGACTGAAGCTTTCTTT.

This clone has just a few counts. V gene TRBV2 combines with J gene TRBJ2-1; 11 bases match TRBD2. In germline, CDR1 is SNHLY, CDR2 FYNNEI. The ends lost 0 bases at V and 7 bases at J; junction bases unmatched: 5. This CDR3 is built from 16 residues. The CDR3: CASSEATSGVRNEQFF. The CDR3 DNA is TGTGCCAGCAGTGAAGCGACTAGCGGGGTGAGGAATGAGCAGTTCTTC.

V and J are TRBV4-3 and TRBJ1-2; a possible D gene is TRBD1 (6 bases). The CDR3 runs to 16 residues. The germline CDR1 and CDR2 sequences are LGHNA and YSLEER. V lost 4 bases, J lost 7 bases, and 22 bases lay in between. The CDR3: CASSLTRGGRTAGYTF. DNA of the CDR3: TGCGCCAGCAGCCTGACGAGGGGGGGTCGGACCGCTGGCTACACCTTC.

The V and J genes are TRBV6-4 and TRBJ1-5; 9 positions match TRBD1. This CDR3 has 15 amino acids. Germline assignment: CDR1 MRHNA and CDR2 SNTAGT. V shed 2 bases, J shed 7 bases, and the junction held 6 bases outside the gene matches. The CDR3 coding sequence is TGTGCCAGCAGTGACGATGGACAGGGGCACCAGCCCCAGCATTTT. Amino acid sequence: CASSDDGQGHQPQHF.

The chain couples TRBV10-2 to TRBJ2-2; TRBD1 aligns across 7 bases. V was pared by 6 bases and J by 2 bases, with 6 bases of the junction left unmatched. The CDR3 covers 15 residues. In germline, CDR1 is WSHSY, CDR2 SAAADI. CDR3 protein: CASRDRDRNTGELFF. CDR3 nucleotides: TGCGCCAGCAGAGACAGGGACCGTAACACCGGGGAGCTGTTTTTT.

CDR3 sequence (DNA): TGTGCCAGCAGCCAATCTCCGGGACAGGGGAGCAATCAGCCCCAGCATTTT. It translates to CASSQSPGQGSNQPQHF. The chain recombines TRBV14 with TRBJ1-5; 10 bases fit TRBD1. The CDR3 covers 17 residues. Unmatched junction bases numbered 5, after V lost 2 bases and J lost 1 base. Germline V gene lookup returns CDR1 SGHDN and CDR2 FVKESK. The complete variable domain, with remaining parts taken from reference TRBV14 and TRBJ1-5, reads EAGVTQFPSHSVIEKGQTVTLRCDPISGHDNLYWYRRVMGKEIKFLLHFVKESKQDESGMPNNRFLAERTGGTYSTLKVQPAELEDSGVYFCASSQSPGQGSNQPQHFGDGTRLSIL.

DNA of the CDR3: TGTGCCAGCAGCCCGGGACAGGGATTAACCACTGAAGCTTTCTTT. It specifies CASSPGQGLTTEAFF. This chain joins TRBV27 and TRBJ1-1; TRBD1 aligns across 9 bases. Germline trimming cut 6 bases from V and 4 bases from J; bases unmatched to any gene: 9. The CDR3 has 15 amino acids. Germline CDR1 reads MNHEY; CDR2 reads SMNVEV (reference sequence).

This clone came up once. CDR3 coding DNA: TGTGCCAGCAGTTACCGTCCAGAATTATATGGCTACACCTTC. This sequence encodes CASSYRPELYGYTF. This sequence joins TRBV6-5 and TRBJ1-2; D is unclear. Germline V lookup: CDR1 MNHEY, CDR2 SVGAGI. Trimming removed 2 bases at V and 5 bases at J, with 12 bases between. The CDR3 sequence is 14 residues long.

This chain links TRBV30 with TRBJ2-2; D is uncertain. Germline lookup yields CDR1 GTSNPN and CDR2 SVGIG (reference sequence). The CDR3 runs to 20 residues. The germline V and J ends were trimmed by 2 bases and 2 bases, with 27 bases remaining between them. The DNA for the CDR3 is TGTGCCTGGAGTTCTTTGACTCTACGCCCACTTGACTTAAACACCGGGGAGCTGTTTTTT. As protein: CAWSSLTLRPLDLNTGELFF.

This rearrangement joins TRBV29-1 to TRBJ2-1, with D possibly TRBD1 on 5 matching bases. Germline lookup yields CDR1 SQVTM and CDR2 ANQGSEA. Trimming removed 2 bases at V and 5 bases at J, with 16 bases between. The CDR3 sequence is 15 residues long. CDR3 loop: CSVERAQGSDNEQFF. In DNA, the CDR3 is TGCAGCGTTGAAAGGGCCCAGGGATCGGACAATGAGCAGTTCTTC.

This clone appeared a single time. The CDR3 nucleotides read TGTGCCAGCAGCTGGGGAGCCCGGAACACTGAAGCTTTCTTT. Translation gives CASSWGARNTEAFF. The chain has TRBV7-3 and TRBJ1-1; D uncertain. Germline V CDR1 and CDR2: SGHTA, FQGTGA. The CDR3 length is 14 residues. Trimming took 4 bases from V and 1 from J, leaving 10 bases between them.

A few counts support this clone. The V gene is TRBV6-1, the J gene TRBJ2-5, with 9 bases that match TRBD2. V lost 9 bases to trimming and J lost 3 bases; unmatched junction nucleotides: 5. The germline CDR1 and CDR2 sequences are MNHNS and SASEGT. This CDR3 has 13 amino acids. CDR3 sequence: CASAGGLKETQYF. DNA for the CDR3: TGTGCCAGTGCGGGGGGGCTAAAAGAGACCCAGTACTTC.

This chain links TRBV29-1 with TRBJ2-5; 7 nucleotides match TRBD2. V dropped 7 bases and J dropped 5; count of bases not matched to a gene: 13. The germline gives CDR1 SQVTM, CDR2 ANQGSEA. The CDR3 loop spans 14 amino acids. The CDR3 sequence: CSGGGTGSGETQYF. The CDR3 DNA follows: TGCAGCGGGGGGGGAACGGGCAGCGGCGAGACCCAGTACTTC.

The V gene is TRBV7-2, the J gene TRBJ2-1; 8 bases agree with TRBD1. This CDR3 spans 15 amino acids. After removal of 2 bases from V and 9 bases from J, the junction contained 9 bases not matched to a gene. The germline V gene encodes CDR1 SGHTA and CDR2 FQGNSA. This CDR3 is CASSLQSGGGGEQFF. CDR3 sequence (DNA): TGTGCCAGCAGCTTACAGTCAGGGGGCGGAGGTGAGCAGTTCTTC.

The J gene is TRBJ1-5, the V gene TRBV6-5; 7 bases agree with TRBD1. V shed 5 bases and J 4 bases; nucleotides not matched to a gene: 2. This CDR3 contains 13 residues. CDR1 is MNHEY and CDR2 is SVGAGI in the germline V gene. This CDR3 is CASSQTGNQPQHF. The CDR3 bases are TGTGCCAGCAGTCAGACAGGGAATCAGCCCCAGCATTTT.

This clone was recorded once. The identical CDR3 is also encoded by other nucleotide sequences in the sample. The chain links TRBV7-2 to TRBJ2-1; TRBD2 matches at 9 bases. Germline CDR1 and CDR2: SGHTA and FQGNSA. V was pared by 3 bases and J by 7 bases, with 13 bases of the junction left unmatched. This CDR3 has 17 amino acids. Here the CDR3 reads CASSFRTSVTGANEQFF. The CDR3 DNA sequence: TGTGCCAGCAGCTTTAGGACTAGCGTAACCGGGGCGAATGAGCAGTTCTTC.

This clone was seen once. The V and J genes are TRBV5-1 and TRBJ2-2; tentative D call: TRBD1 (5 bases). Germline V gene data show CDR1 as SGHRS and CDR2 as YFSETQ. This CDR3 is built from 15 residues. The V end lost 0 bases, the J end lost 4 bases, and 10 bases lay between the germline ends. CDR3 bases: TGCGCCAGCAGCTTGGCATCAGGGATCACCGGGGAGCTGTTTTTT. This gives the protein CASSLASGITGELFF.

The chain links TRBV4-1 to TRBJ1-5, with TRBD1 matching over 10 bases. With 4 bases clipped from V and 6 bases from J, the junction kept 3 bases outside the gene matches. CDR3 length: 14 amino acids. Germline values: CDR1 MGHRA, CDR2 YSYEKL. This chain's CDR3 is CASSLGQGSQPQHF. The CDR3 DNA is TGCGCCAGCAGCCTGGGACAGGGGAGTCAGCCCCAGCATTTT.

The genes are TRBV6-5 and TRBJ2-7; D call uncertain. The CDR3 has 14 amino acids. CDR1 and CDR2 (germline): MNHEY, SVGAGI. V was pared by 6 bases and J by 2 bases, with 14 bases between. The CDR3 sequence is CASSLVAVTYEQYF. The CDR3 DNA reads as TGTGCCAGCAGCCTCGTGGCAGTCACCTACGAGCAGTACTTC.

The chain joins TRBV5-6 to TRBJ1-2; 9 positions match TRBD1. CDR3 size: 15 residues. V lost 2 bases and J lost 4; bases outside the gene matches: 6. Germline CDR1 SGHDT, CDR2 YYEEEE. CDR3 sequence reads: CASSLQGARGYGYTF. CDR3 nucleotides: TGTGCCAGCAGCTTACAGGGGGCGCGTGGCTATGGCTACACCTTC. Supplemented by reference TRBV5-6 and TRBJ1-2, the full variable domain reads DAGVTQSPTHLIKTRGQQVTLRCSPKSGHDTVSWYQQALGQGPQFIFQYYEEEERQRGNFPDRFSGHQFPNYSSELNVNALLLGDSALYLCASSLQGARGYGYTFGSGTRLTVV.

The chain links TRBV15 to TRBJ2-3; no clear D. V lost 3 bases and J 0 bases, leaving 10 bases between the germline ends. Looked up from germline, CDR1 is LNHNV and CDR2 is YYDKDF (reference sequence). CDR3 length equals 15 residues. The chain's CDR3 is CATSSAHPSTDTQYF. The CDR3 bases are TGTGCCACCAGCAGCGCACACCCTAGCACAGATACGCAGTATTTT.

About this clone: The sample has other DNA sequences that encode this CDR3 too. The chain has TRBV27 and TRBJ2-2; D remains ambiguous. V lost 5 bases and J 4 bases, leaving 5 bases between the germline ends. The CDR3 sequence is 12 residues long. Germline V gene sequence: CDR1 MNHEY, CDR2 SMNVEV (reference sequence). The CDR3 DNA reads TGTGCCAGCAGTCCTCTCACCGGGGAGCTGTTTTTT. Residues: CASSPLTGELFF.